The subject of this entry is one T cell receptor beta chain. This entry belongs to a study of blood T cell repertoires in COVID-19. Study details: Nucleic acid was either cDNA or gDNA, and it came from T cells, B-cell-depleted T cells, or PBMCs.

The protocol was immunoSEQ multiplex PCR, while the TCRdb copy is restricted to in-frame clones and leaves out a portion. The sample lists roughly 240,000 clones, approximately 90% seen once, with 0.87% in the top ten. The ends lost 2 bases at V and 5 bases at J; junction bases unmatched: 1. The CDR3 loop spans 14 amino acids. Germline CDR1 reads SGHRS; CDR2 reads YFSETQ. The receptor's source is a man over 45 who had been exposed to COVID-19. The sequenced material came from PBMCs or T cells enriched from blood (not recorded which). The V call is TRBV5-1, the J call TRBJ1-4; 9 bases agree with TRBD1. In nucleotides, the CDR3 is TGCGCCAGCAGCTTCGACAGGGGGAATGAAAAACTGTTTTTT. It specifies CASSFDRGNEKLFF.